This T cell receptor (beta chain) was sequenced during a study of blood T cells in healthy people across ages. In regard to this clonotype: Its antigen is undetermined.

General observations from the study: In these data, TCR beta diversity tracked strongly with naive T cell percentage.

A second PCR, run for about 6 to 11 cycles, used a sample-barcoded 5' primer plus a J-beta primer mix. TCRdb called the 5' RACE reads again in MiXCR, with one record for every CDR3 protein. The data show some 1.4 million distinct CDR3 sequences, 42% seen once. The specimen sequenced was blood. This receptor was taken from a woman aged 18-29 years in good health.

The CDR3: CASSLGNPEQYF. The CDR3 nucleotides read TGTGCCAGCAGCTTAGGAAACCCCGAGCAGTACTTC. J is TRBJ2-7 and V is TRBV11-2; D is undetermined. The CDR3 covers 12 residues. V was clipped by 1 base and J by 6 bases, with 7 bases between them. Germline V gene lookup returns CDR1 SGHAT and CDR2 FQNNGV.